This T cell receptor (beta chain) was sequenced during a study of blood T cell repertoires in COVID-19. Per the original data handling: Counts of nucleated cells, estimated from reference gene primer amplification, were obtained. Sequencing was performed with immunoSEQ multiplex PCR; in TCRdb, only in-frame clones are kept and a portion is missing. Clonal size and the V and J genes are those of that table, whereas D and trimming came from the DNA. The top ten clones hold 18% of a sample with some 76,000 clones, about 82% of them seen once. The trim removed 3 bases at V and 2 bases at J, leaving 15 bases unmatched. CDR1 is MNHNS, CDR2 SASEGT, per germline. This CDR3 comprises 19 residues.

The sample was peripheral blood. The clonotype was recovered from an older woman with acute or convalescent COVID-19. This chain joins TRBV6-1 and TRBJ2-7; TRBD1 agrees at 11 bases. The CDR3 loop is CASSETGQGVHKRTYEQYF. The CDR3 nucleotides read TGTGCCAGCAGTGAGACGGGACAGGGGGTTCATAAGAGGACCTACGAGCAGTACTTC.